What follows are 17 T cell receptor beta chains derived from one specimen sequenced in a study of blood T cell repertoires in COVID-19. The table came from immunoSEQ multiplex PCR; TCRdb's copy has only in-frame clones and leaves some out. The sample holds over 60,000 clones, roughly 90% seen once. The specimen was peripheral blood. Every receptor here comes from a human donor in a cohort sampled during active COVID-19.

The gene calls are TRBV5-1 and TRBJ2-3; D remains ambiguous. The CDR3 extends over 16 amino acids. Per germline, CDR1 SGHRS and CDR2 YFSETQ. The V gene lost 0 bases and the J gene lost 2 bases, with 13 bases spanning the gap. The CDR3 DNA reads TGCGCCAGCAGCTTGGTGGCAGTCTCATACACAGATACGCAGTATTTT. Its protein is CASSLVAVSYTDTQYF.

CDR3 nucleotide sequence: TGTGCCAGCAGCCAAAACAGGATTCAGGCTAATGAAAAACTGTTTTTT. Translating gives CASSQNRIQANEKLFF. V usage is TRBV7-8 and J usage is TRBJ1-4; TRBD1 is a possible D gene (5 bases). This CDR3 contains 16 residues. V was shortened by 5 bases and J by 3 bases, with 16 bases between the two germline ends. CDR1 and CDR2 (germline): SGHVS, FQNEAQ.

This chain joins TRBV28 and TRBJ2-1, with 9 bases identical to TRBD1. Germline lookup yields CDR1 MDHEN and CDR2 SYDVKM. Trimming removed 5 bases from V and 8 bases from J; junction bases left unmatched: 16. This CDR3 spans 17 amino acids. CDR3 amino acids: CASSPHYKGQGMYEQFF. CDR3 in DNA: TGTGCCAGCAGTCCCCATTATAAGGGACAGGGAATGTATGAGCAGTTCTTC.

The J gene is TRBJ1-1, the V gene TRBV6-6; 7 nucleotides agree with TRBD1. Germline CDR1 is MNHNY and CDR2 is SVGAGI (reference sequence). The CDR3 spans 14 residues. The V and J ends lost 6 bases and 1 base, in that order; junction bases with no gene match: 5. The CDR3 spells CASRVAGGNTEAFF. For the CDR3, the DNA is TGTGCCAGCAGAGTGGCAGGGGGGAACACTGAAGCTTTCTTT.

This chain uses TRBV28 with TRBJ2-5, with TRBD2 matching over 9 bases. The trim removed 6 bases at V and 0 bases at J, leaving 8 bases unmatched. Germline CDR1 and CDR2: MDHEN and SYDVKM. The CDR3 is 16 amino acids. CDR3 sequence reads: CASRMRTSAYQETQYF. In DNA, the CDR3 is TGTGCCAGCAGGATGAGGACTAGCGCCTACCAAGAGACCCAGTACTTC.

The chain employs TRBV10-3 and TRBJ2-3, with TRBD2 matching 8 bases. V was clipped by 9 bases and J by 4 bases; unmatched bases: 9. Per the germline V gene, CDR1 is ENHRY and CDR2 is SYGVKD. This CDR3 comprises 14 residues. CDR3 sequence: CAILSGSGPDTQYF. DNA of the CDR3: TGTGCCATTTTGAGCGGGAGTGGTCCAGATACGCAGTATTTT.

This rearrangement joins TRBV19 to TRBJ1-2; D perhaps matches TRBD1 (6 bases). The CDR3 is made up of 14 amino acids. Between the trimmed V and J ends, which lost 2 bases and 6 bases, there was a span of 13 bases. Germline loops: CDR1 LNHDA, CDR2 SQIVND (reference sequence). CDR3 nucleotide sequence: TGTGCCAGTAGTATATATTTGGGGGCTAATGGCTACACCTTC. This translates into CASSIYLGANGYTF.

This clone occurred a few times. The chain's CDR3 is CASSQPDPTGNGYTF. CDR3 nucleotide sequence: TGCGCCAGCAGCCAGCCCGATCCGACGGGAAATGGCTACACCTTC. The V gene is TRBV4-1, the J gene TRBJ1-2; D gene ambiguous. Trimming took off 3 bases at V and 6 bases at J, with 17 bases between the two ends. Germline CDR1 MGHRA, CDR2 YSYEKL. This CDR3 spans 15 amino acids.

This sequence joins TRBV5-1 and TRBJ2-1; TRBD2 agrees at 8 bases. Germline CDR1 SGHRS, CDR2 YFSETQ. CDR3 length: 18 amino acids. V lost 1 base, J lost 0 bases, and 9 bases stayed unmatched. The CDR3 nucleotides read TGCGCCAGCAGCTTGCGGTCCGGGAGCGGGAGCTCCTACAATGAGCAGTTCTTC. Its translation is CASSLRSGSGSSYNEQFF.

The chain combines TRBV3-1 (or the pseudogene TRBV3-2) with TRBJ2-2; 10 bases align to TRBD2. This CDR3 comprises 16 residues. The V segment lost 6 bases and the J segment 4 bases; nucleotides outside the gene matches: 8. Per germline, CDR1 LGHDT and CDR2 YNNKEL (reference sequence). CDR3 in amino acids: CASSEGLASLTGELFF. CDR3 in DNA: TGTGCCAGCAGTGAGGGACTAGCGAGTCTCACCGGGGAGCTGTTTTTT.

This clone was seen more than once but under ten times. The chain uses TRBV5-4 and TRBJ2-7; 9 bases agree with TRBD2. V lost 2 bases, J lost 4 bases, and 7 bases stayed unmatched. Germline CDR1 reads SGHNT; CDR2 reads YYREEE (reference sequence). This CDR3 is 15 amino acids long. The CDR3 spells CASSLAGGIGYEQYF. CDR3 DNA: TGTGCCAGCAGCTTAGCGGGGGGAATAGGGTACGAGCAGTACTTC.

The chain couples TRBV5-1 to TRBJ1-1; perhaps TRBD1 as D (5 bases). There are 14 residues in the CDR3. The germline V and J ends were trimmed by 0 bases and 2 bases, with 8 bases remaining between them. Looked up from germline, CDR1 is SGHRS and CDR2 is YFSETQ. CDR3 in amino acids: CASSLERGNTEAFF. CDR3 coding DNA: TGCGCCAGCAGCTTGGAAAGGGGAAACACTGAAGCTTTCTTT.

CDR3 in DNA: TGCGCCAGCAGCCCCCCTAGCGGGAACACAGATACGCAGTATTTT. Translation gives CASSPPSGNTDTQYF. The chain recombines TRBV5-1 with TRBJ2-3, with TRBD2 matching over 9 bases. The germline V gene has CDR1 SGHRS and CDR2 YFSETQ. The CDR3 covers 15 residues. The ends lost 4 bases at V and 2 bases at J; junction bases unmatched: 5.

This chain joins TRBV21-1 and TRBJ2-6; the table's TRBD1 call for D was not verified on the DNA. TRBV21-1 is a pseudogene segment. This CDR3 spans 17 amino acids. The CDR3 nucleotides read TGTGCCAGCGGATGGACAGGGGGCAGCTCTGGGGCCAACGTCCTGACTTTC. Translated: CASGWTGGSSGANVLTF.

This chain links TRBV28 with TRBJ2-7; TRBD1 aligns across 8 bases. The CDR3 sequence is 15 residues long. Per germline, CDR1 MDHEN and CDR2 SYDVKM. The V gene end was trimmed by 4 bases and the J gene end by 2 bases; junction bases not matched to a gene: 7. The CDR3 reads CASSSSGQGTYEQYF. CDR3 bases: TGTGCCAGCAGTTCCTCCGGACAGGGCACCTACGAGCAGTACTTC. Using reference TRBV28 and TRBJ2-7 for the parts outside the CDR3, the full variable domain is DVKVTQSSRYLVKRTGEKVFLECVQDMDHENMFWYRQDPGLGLRLIYFSYDVKMKEKGDIPEGYSVSREKKERFSLILESASTNQTSMYLCASSSSGQGTYEQYFGPGTRLTVT.

The rearrangement uses TRBV2 and TRBJ1-5; perhaps TRBD1 as D (5 bases). The V and J ends lost 4 bases and 6 bases respectively, with 13 bases between them. This CDR3 spans 14 amino acids. Per germline, CDR1 SNHLY and CDR2 FYNNEI. CDR3 sequence: CASSGGGDGQPQHF. The CDR3, as DNA: TGTGCCAGCAGTGGAGGAGGGGACGGTCAGCCCCAGCATTTT.

The chain has TRBV14 and TRBJ1-6; TRBD1 aligns across 7 bases. Germline values: CDR1 SGHDN, CDR2 FVKESK. The CDR3 contains 17 residues. The junction had 4 bases not matched to a gene; V was cut back by 0 bases and J by 2 bases. For the CDR3, the DNA is TGTGCCAGCAGCCAAGATTGGGGGACAGCCTATAATTCACCCCTCCACTTT. Encoded protein: CASSQDWGTAYNSPLHF.